This T cell receptor (beta chain) was obtained from a study of regulatory T cells in long-lasting Graves disease. Study overall: The study enrolled newly diagnosed Graves' patients on antithyroid drugs under 3 months.

This clonotype was detected only a few times. The antigen is not known. A much larger clone differs from this one at a single base, so this may be a read error. Specified time point: newly diagnosed GD, antithyroid drugs for less than 3 months. PBMC-extracted RNA yielded the TCR library. Germline CDR1 reads SGHAT; CDR2 reads FQNNGV. Losses at the gene ends were 5 bases for V and 3 bases for J; bases not matched to a gene: 8. The CDR3 is 15 amino acids. Through Arm-PCR of CDR3 regions and iRepertoire HTBI primers, TCR beta libraries were built. One entry per CDR3 protein, called by TCRdb with MiXCR from the multiplex PCR reads. The table records roughly 260,000 distinct CDR3 sequences, under 20% of them present only once. Study conclusions and caveats: Persistent disease samples used TRBV28, TRBJ1-2 and TRBJ2-5 preferentially.

These data were also reused for a study on T cells in Graves' hyperthyroidism and ophthalmopathy.

V usage is TRBV11-2 and J usage is TRBJ2-3; TRBD2 matches 7 bases. This clonotype originated in a woman in her thirties with Graves disease. Sequencing was performed on peripheral blood mononuclear cells (PBMCs), taken at new diagnosis, from a patient treated with antithyroid drugs. This CDR3 reads CASSPRGGETDTQYF. CDR3 in DNA: TGTGCCAGCAGCCCACGGGGAGGGGAGACAGATACGCAGTATTTT.